Below are 2 T cell receptor beta chains sequenced from a single sample in a study of vaccination and CD4 T cells after COVID-19 (dated by TCRdb to about 2022). To prepare the library, PCR was applied. The data were produced on an Illumina iSeq 100. The public reads were quality trimmed at Q25 with fastp and then assembled into clones with MiXCR by TCRdb, keeping productive beta chains. Rows matching on CDR3 protein sequence are summarized as one entry with the most common DNA and genes. The sample table holds around 20,000 distinct CDR3 sequences, of which about 57% were seen once. The ten largest clones add up to approximately 0.93% of the sample. Specimen: CD4+ T cells from blood, collected before SARS-CoV-2 vaccination. These receptors were obtained from a human donor who had recovered from COVID-19.

This chain links TRBV6-1 with TRBJ2-7; the D is unclear. The CDR3 has 14 residues. The germline CDR1 and CDR2 sequences are MNHNS and SASEGT. Trimming left V 3 bases short and J 2 bases short, with 11 bases between. The CDR3 reads CASSEAAATYEQYF. The CDR3 nucleotides are TGTGCCAGCAGTGAGGCGGCGGCCACCTACGAGCAGTACTTC.

The chain has TRBV10-2 and TRBJ2-5; no reliable D call. Germline-derived CDR1 and CDR2 are WSHSY and SAAADI. The CDR3 runs 11 residues. Trimming removed 6 bases at V and 5 bases at J, with 7 bases between. CDR3 in amino acids: CASRVGETQYF. In DNA, the CDR3 is TGCGCCAGCAGAGTCGGTGAGACCCAGTACTTC.